This T cell receptor (beta chain) originates from a study of human T cells and chemical hapten exposure. Study-level results: Significantly more large CDR3 similarity clusters arose among expanded TCRs than among controls.

TCRdb called the RACE reads again in MiXCR, with one record for every CDR3 protein. The sample carries approximately 89,000 distinct CDR3 sequences, 6.6% recorded once. This clonotype was picked up many times. Antigen specificity is unknown. As to time point: patch test 2, 6 weeks after DPC sensitization. Treatment noted: therapeutic diphenylcyclopropenone sensitization with weekly scalp DPC. Sequencing used whole blood, obtained in connection with sensitization to the hapten diphenylcyclopropenone (DPC). The sequence came from a woman in her twenties or thirties with alopecia areata. Some clones in this sample may be carry-over from other donors' samples.

CDR3 DNA sequence: TGTGCCAGCAGCCCCCCAGGGGGGGCCATGGAGACCCAGTACTTC. Encoded protein: CASSPPGGAMETQYF. The chain joins TRBV7-9 to TRBJ2-5, with D perhaps given as TRBD1 or TRBD2 (7 bases each). Germline V gives CDR1 SEHNR, CDR2 FQNEAQ (reference sequence). The CDR3 loop spans 15 amino acids. V gave up 5 bases and J gave up 5 bases, with 18 bases separating them.